These 9 T cell receptor beta chains share one sample of origin, sequenced in a study of T cell responses to AZD1222 COVID-19 vaccine (dated by TCRdb to 2020 to 2023). The library was built by means of the immunoSEQ multiplex PCR assay. Here the immuneACCESS table is served through TCRdb, limited to in-frame sequences with V and J called. Missing clones are a known gap in these copies; in checked studies unresolved V genes cover under half, and the rest lacks a known reason. The sample has roughly 140,000 clones on record, 75% to 90% of them singletons. The ten largest clones take up 1.5% to 2% of the sample. The label giving this sample's time point can be read as: about 28 days (+/-7) after the second vaccine dose. The sample consisted of peripheral blood, taken 28 days after the second AZD1222 dose. The receptor source for this set is an adult who received the AZD1222 COVID-19 vaccine.

The chain is built from TRBV7-8 and TRBJ2-3, with D tentatively TRBD2 (5 bases). V gave up 0 bases and J gave up 5 bases, with 12 bases separating them. This CDR3 is 15 amino acids long. Germline lookup yields CDR1 SGHVS and CDR2 FQNEAQ. Written as DNA, the CDR3 is TGTGCCAGCAGCTTAGCGCGGGCTAGTGGAGATACGCAGTATTTT. This sequence encodes CASSLARASGDTQYF.

V usage is TRBV30 and J usage is TRBJ2-5, with D possibly matching TRBD2 (6 bases). There are 13 residues in the CDR3. Germline V gene lookup returns CDR1 GTSNPN and CDR2 SVGIG (reference sequence). V was shortened by 3 bases and J by 5 bases, with 13 bases between the two germline ends. The CDR3 DNA sequence: TGTGCCTGGAGCGGGAGCGTCAGGGAGACCCAGTACTTC. Protein product: CAWSGSVRETQYF.

This clone was detected only once. V usage is TRBV2 and J usage is TRBJ2-6; no clear D gene. V gave up 6 bases and J gave up 2 bases, with 11 bases separating them. This CDR3 is built from 15 residues. Germline CDR1 is SNHLY and CDR2 is FYNNEI. DNA of the CDR3: TGTGCCAGCAGCTCCGATGGGGCTGGGGCCAACGTCCTGACTTTC. Its protein product is CASSSDGAGANVLTF.

The CDR3 here is CASSQTGTSRTGELFF. CDR3 DNA sequence: TGTGCCAGCAGCCAGACTGGGACTAGTAGGACCGGGGAGCTGTTTTTT. V is TRBV7-3 and J is TRBJ2-2; TRBD2 agrees at 8 bases. With 5 bases clipped from V and 5 bases from J, the junction kept 10 bases outside the gene matches. Germline-derived CDR1 and CDR2 are SGHTA and FQGTGA. The CDR3 totals 16 residues.

The rearrangement uses TRBV13 and TRBJ2-7; 8 nucleotides align to TRBD1. Trimming took 4 bases from V and 0 from J; bases not matched to a gene: 5. CDR3 length: 15 residues. CDR1 and CDR2 (germline): PRHDT, FYEKMQ (reference sequence). CDR3 sequence reads: CASSSWTGSSYEQYF. The CDR3 DNA reads as TGTGCCAGCAGCTCCTGGACAGGGAGCTCCTACGAGCAGTACTTC.

The chain employs TRBV11-2 and TRBJ2-1; possibly TRBD2 for D (5 bases). The CDR3 extends over 13 amino acids. Germline-derived CDR1 and CDR2 are SGHAT and FQNNGV. The V and J ends lost 5 bases and 5 bases respectively, with 10 bases between them. CDR3 region: CASSLAPHNEQFF. In nucleotides, the CDR3 is TGTGCCAGCAGCCTAGCCCCCCACAATGAGCAGTTCTTC. The full variable domain, completed using reference TRBV11-2 and TRBJ2-1, is EAGVAQSPRYKIIEKRQSVAFWCNPISGHATLYWYQQILGQGPKLLIQFQNNGVVDDSQLPKDRFSAERLKGVDSTLKIQPAKLEDSAVYLCASSLAPHNEQFFGPGTRLTVL.

The rearrangement links TRBV5-1 to TRBJ1-5; maybe TRBD1 (5 bases). Germline values: CDR1 SGHRS, CDR2 YFSETQ. The V end lost 3 bases, the J end lost 4 bases, and 11 bases lay between the germline ends. The CDR3 is made up of 14 amino acids. CDR3 amino acids: CASSSGTENQPQHF. In nucleotides, the CDR3 is TGCGCCAGCAGCTCCGGGACTGAGAATCAGCCCCAGCATTTT.

The rearrangement uses TRBV6-5 and TRBJ2-1; possible D gene TRBD1, 6 bases. The germline V gene has CDR1 MNHEY and CDR2 SVGAGI. The CDR3 covers 14 residues. The V end lost 6 bases, the J end lost 4 bases, and 13 bases lay between the germline ends. The DNA of the CDR3 is TGTGCCAGCAGCCATGACAGGCTATACAATGAGCAGTTCTTC. This translates into CASSHDRLYNEQFF.

This chain joins TRBV6-2 or TRBV6-3 and TRBJ1-1; D is unresolved. V was trimmed by 2 bases and J by 1 base, leaving 11 bases between them. This CDR3 comprises 15 residues. The V gene's germline CDR1 is MNHEY and CDR2 SVGEGT. The CDR3 region has the DNA TGTGCCAGCAGTTACGACAATCGTAAGAACACTGAAGCTTTCTTT. Its translation: CASSYDNRKNTEAFF.